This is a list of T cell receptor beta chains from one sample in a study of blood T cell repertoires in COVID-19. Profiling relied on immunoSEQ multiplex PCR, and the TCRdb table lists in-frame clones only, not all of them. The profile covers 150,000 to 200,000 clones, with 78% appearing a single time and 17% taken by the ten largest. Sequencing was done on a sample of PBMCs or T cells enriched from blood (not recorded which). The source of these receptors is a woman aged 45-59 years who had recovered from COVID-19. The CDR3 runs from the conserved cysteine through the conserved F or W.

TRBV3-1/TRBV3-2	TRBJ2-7	CASSQDYSRLRPSSGNF
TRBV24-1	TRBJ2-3	CATSDRYRGDTQYF
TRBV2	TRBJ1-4	CASSESGGSNEKLFF
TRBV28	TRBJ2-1	CASSLSGLAGGNEQFF
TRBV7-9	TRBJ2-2	CASRGGGFDLDTGELFF
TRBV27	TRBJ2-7	CASSATPGLPLEQYF
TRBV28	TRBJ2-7	CASMERGPYEQYF
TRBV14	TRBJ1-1	CASSLSPGTEAFF
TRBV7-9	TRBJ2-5	CASSLNGGSGETQYF
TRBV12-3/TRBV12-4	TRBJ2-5	CASTTVPGETQYF
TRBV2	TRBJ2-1	CASMDRAYNNEQFF
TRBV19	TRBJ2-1	CASTPRGLVDEQFF
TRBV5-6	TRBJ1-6	CASSLMGLNSPLHF
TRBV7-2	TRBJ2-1	CASSLVAGNSEQFF
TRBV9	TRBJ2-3	CASSVGTDLQYF
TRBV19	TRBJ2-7	CASSPGTSGSYEQYF
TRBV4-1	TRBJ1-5	CASSQNSYQPQHF
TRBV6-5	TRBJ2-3	CASSYSTGNTDTQYF
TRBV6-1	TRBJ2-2	CASSALSGGTTGELFF
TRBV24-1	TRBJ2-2	CATGTGGTGELFF
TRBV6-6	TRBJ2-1	CASKGLSYNEQFF
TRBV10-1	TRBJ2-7	CASSPVSGSEQYF
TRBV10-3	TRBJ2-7	CAIQGEGGRYF